One and the same sample provided the 26 T cell receptor beta chains below, sequenced in a study of cytotoxic CD8 clonotypes in ibrutinib-treated CLL. Generated by immunoSEQ multiplex PCR, the TCRdb table keeps only in-frame clones and is missing some. The sample carries some 200,000 clones, approximately 68% recorded once. This specimen was PBMCs, taken after 24 months of ibrutinib treatment. The source is a human donor with chronic lymphocytic leukemia.

There are a few counts of this clone. The rearrangement links TRBV18 to TRBJ1-1, with TRBD1 matching 9 bases. Losses at the gene ends were 5 bases for V and 5 bases for J; bases not matched to a gene: 9. The CDR3 consists of 15 residues. The germline V gene encodes CDR1 KGHSH and CDR2 LQKENI. The CDR3 region is CASSFSTGGMTEAFF. The CDR3 DNA follows: TGTGCCAGCTCATTCTCGACAGGGGGGATGACTGAAGCTTTCTTT.

The rearrangement links TRBV5-6 to TRBJ1-5; 7 bases are a match to TRBD1. Germline CDR1 reads SGHDT; CDR2 reads YYEEEE. V dropped 4 bases and J dropped 3; count of bases not matched to a gene: 7. The length of the CDR3 is 15 residues. CDR3 loop: CASSAGQPYNQPQHF. CDR3 DNA sequence: TGTGCCAGCAGCGCGGGACAGCCCTACAATCAGCCCCAGCATTTT.

This clone was seen a single time. V and J are TRBV7-6 and TRBJ2-7, with D possibly being TRBD2 (6 bases). Per the germline V gene, CDR1 is SGHVS and CDR2 is FNYEAQ. The CDR3 is 17 residues long. The germline V and J ends were trimmed by 5 bases and 1 base, with 21 bases remaining between them. The CDR3 DNA is TGTGCCAGCAGCCCGAATAGGGTCAGGAGCGGGTCCTACGAGCAGTACTTC. As protein: CASSPNRVRSGSYEQYF.

This rearrangement joins TRBV7-2 to TRBJ2-5, with 7 bases aligning to TRBD2. V was pared by 1 base and J by 2 bases, with 1 base of the junction left unmatched. The CDR3 length is 14 residues. Germline-derived CDR1 and CDR2 are SGHTA and FQGNSA. The CDR3 coding sequence is TGTGCCAGCAGCTTAGAAGCGGGGCAAGAGACCCAGTACTTC. Translated, it gives CASSLEAGQETQYF.

This chain uses TRBV11-1 with TRBJ1-5; D is possibly TRBD1 (5 bases). The CDR3 contains 15 residues. With 1 base removed from V and 3 bases from J, the gap between germline ends came to 10 bases. Looked up from germline, CDR1 is SGHAT and CDR2 is FQDESV (reference sequence). Written as DNA, the CDR3 is TGTGCCAGCAGCTTAGAGGGGATCCACAATCAGCCCCAGCATTTT. It is translated as CASSLEGIHNQPQHF.

For this clone: In the same sample, other DNA sequences code for this CDR3. J is TRBJ2-7 and V is TRBV6-5, with D perhaps TRBD2 (5 bases). The CDR3 length is 12 residues. V lost 3 bases and J lost 4, with 7 bases in between. CDR1 is MNHEY and CDR2 is SVGAGI in the germline V gene. The CDR3 region is CASSYPGYEQYF. The DNA for the CDR3 is TGTGCCAGCAGTTATCCGGGATACGAGCAGTACTTC.

The chain uses TRBV7-2 and TRBJ1-1; tentative D call: TRBD1 (6 bases). V shed 5 bases and J shed 1 base, with 14 bases lying between them. This CDR3 is 15 amino acids long. Germline CDR1 SGHTA, CDR2 FQGNSA. The CDR3 DNA is TGTGCCAGCAGCCCCCAGGGGTTGTCGAACACTGAAGCTTTCTTT. Translated: CASSPQGLSNTEAFF.

The genes are TRBV28 and TRBJ2-7; D gene ambiguous. The CDR3 consists of 12 residues. Germline-derived CDR1 and CDR2 are MDHEN and SYDVKM. The V and J ends lost 1 base and 7 bases respectively, with 8 bases between them. CDR3 nucleotides: TGTGCCAGCAGTTTATTAGGAAAGGAGCAGTACTTC. This gives the protein CASSLLGKEQYF.

The chain links TRBV4-3 to TRBJ1-1; weak D call: TRBD1 (6 bases). Trimming pared 0 bases from V and 11 bases from J, leaving 16 bases between. This CDR3 comprises 14 residues. Germline CDR1 and CDR2: LGHNA and YSLEER. In nucleotides, the CDR3 is TGCGCCAGCAGCCAAGATGTGGGGGCAGGGTTGGCTTTCTTT. Protein sequence: CASSQDVGAGLAFF.

The V and J genes are TRBV5-6 and TRBJ2-7; D gene unclear. V was trimmed by 4 bases and J by 2 bases, leaving 25 bases between them. This CDR3 spans 18 amino acids. The germline V gene encodes CDR1 SGHDT and CDR2 YYEEEE. The DNA of the CDR3 is TGTGCCAGCAGCCGAGTCGCCCTTGTTACTATCTCAACCTACGAGCAGTACTTC. It yields the protein CASSRVALVTISTYEQYF. Looking up the rest from reference TRBV5-6 and TRBJ2-7 gives the full variable domain: DAGVTQSPTHLIKTRGQQVTLRCSPKSGHDTVSWYQQALGQGPQFIFQYYEEEERQRGNFPDRFSGHQFPNYSSELNVNALLLGDSALYLCASSRVALVTISTYEQYFGPGTRLTVT.

The rearrangement joins TRBV6-5 to TRBJ1-5; D uncertain. Germline CDR1 reads MNHEY; CDR2 reads SVGAGI. Trimming stripped 2 bases from V and 0 bases from J, with 8 bases between. The length of the CDR3 is 15 residues. CDR3 DNA: TGTGCCAGCAGTTACAAAGGGAATAGCAATCAGCCCCAGCATTTT. Its protein product is CASSYKGNSNQPQHF.

V usage is TRBV5-1 and J usage is TRBJ1-5, with D unresolved. Looked up from germline, CDR1 is SGHRS and CDR2 is YFSETQ. V dropped 2 bases and J dropped 10 bases, with 13 bases sitting between them. The CDR3 contains 13 residues. CDR3 in amino acids: CASSLGGLSPQHF. The CDR3 DNA reads TGCGCCAGCAGCTTAGGAGGGTTATCCCCCCAGCATTTT.

The chain couples TRBV12-5 to TRBJ2-5; 9 nucleotides agree with TRBD1. Germline lookup yields CDR1 LGHNT and CDR2 FRNRAP. V gave up 2 bases and J gave up 4 bases; unmatched junction bases: 5. CDR3 size: 15 residues. This chain's CDR3 is CASGLLGTGRETQYF. For the CDR3, the DNA is TGTGCTAGTGGTTTGCTTGGGACAGGGCGAGAGACCCAGTACTTC. Full variable domain (remainder filled in from reference TRBV12-5 and TRBJ2-5): DARVTQTPRHKVTEMGQEVTMRCQPILGHNTVFWYRQTMMQGLELLAYFRNRAPLDDSGMPKDRFSAEMPDATLATLKIQPSEPRDSAVYFCASGLLGTGRETQYFGPGTRLLVL.

This clone appeared a few times. The CDR3 coding sequence is TGTGCCAGCGGAGGGAGACACCAAGAGACCCAGTACTTC. It translates to CASGGRHQETQYF. The V and J genes are TRBV2 and TRBJ2-5, with D perhaps matching TRBD2 (6 bases). From germline, CDR1 is SNHLY and CDR2 FYNNEI. The CDR3 spans 13 residues. Trimming took 8 bases from V and 0 from J, leaving 10 bases between them.

The V call is TRBV19, the J call TRBJ1-2; D possibly corresponds to TRBD1 (5 bases). CDR3 length equals 16 residues. Germline CDR1 and CDR2: LNHDA and SQIVND (reference sequence). Between the trimmed V and J ends, which lost 7 bases and 0 bases, there was a span of 18 bases. Written as DNA, the CDR3 is TGTGCCAGTATCAGCTCAAGGGCAGGGTCTAACTATGGCTACACCTTC. It yields the protein CASISSRAGSNYGYTF.

This clone was counted a few times. The genes are TRBV27 and TRBJ2-3, with D hard to call. This CDR3 is 13 amino acids long. Germline V CDR1 and CDR2: MNHEY, SMNVEV (reference sequence). V lost 5 bases, J lost 2 bases, and 8 bases lay in between. CDR3 DNA: TGTGCCAGCAGTCCGACTTACACAGATACGCAGTATTTT. Residues: CASSPTYTDTQYF.

The gene calls are TRBV20-1 and TRBJ2-5; D remains unclear. Trimming cost V 5 bases and J 5 bases, with 9 bases left between them. CDR1 and CDR2 from the germline V gene are DFQATT and SNEGSKA (reference sequence). CDR3 length: 11 amino acids. The CDR3: CSAHPAETQYF. CDR3 nucleotide sequence: TGCAGTGCTCATCCAGCGGAGACCCAGTACTTC.

The chain is built from TRBV5-6 and TRBJ1-2, with a possible D match to TRBD1 (5 bases). Germline V gene data show CDR1 as SGHDT and CDR2 as YYEEEE. CDR3 size: 13 residues. V was pared by 3 bases and J by 6 bases, with 12 bases between. The CDR3 here is CASSYQGKDGYTF. The CDR3 region has the DNA TGTGCCAGCAGCTACCAGGGAAAGGATGGCTACACCTTC.

The chain couples TRBV5-4 to TRBJ2-3, with D unresolved. Trimming took off 4 bases at V and 6 bases at J, with 15 bases between the two ends. From germline, CDR1 is SGHNT and CDR2 YYREEE (reference sequence). The CDR3 consists of 14 residues. CDR3 in amino acids: CASSLQAGIDTQYF. CDR3 nucleotide sequence: TGTGCCAGCAGCCTCCAGGCTGGTATCGATACGCAGTATTTT.

The chain recombines TRBV4-3 with TRBJ2-5; 8 bases are a match to TRBD2. CDR1 LGHNA and CDR2 YSLEER come from the germline V gene. The V segment lost 0 bases and the J segment 4 bases; nucleotides outside the gene matches: 4. The CDR3 consists of 15 residues. In nucleotides, the CDR3 is TGCGCCAGCAGCCAAGATTTAAGCGGGAGAGAGACCCAGTACTTC. Amino acid sequence: CASSQDLSGRETQYF.

The chain combines TRBV19 with TRBJ1-2; D gene uncertain. The CDR3 consists of 18 residues. The germline V gene has CDR1 LNHDA and CDR2 SQIVND (reference sequence). Deletions cut 3 bases from V and 2 bases from J, with 22 bases between. The CDR3 sequence is CASSIDSTGMRRNYGYTF. CDR3 in DNA: TGTGCCAGTAGTATTGATTCTACCGGGATGAGGAGAAACTATGGCTACACCTTC.

The V call is TRBV10-2, the J call TRBJ2-6; D might be TRBD2 (5 bases). Germline-derived CDR1 and CDR2 are WSHSY and SAAADI. The CDR3 has 14 amino acids. V lost 7 bases, J lost 0 bases, and 7 bases lay in between. The CDR3 is CASTRGSGANVLTF. The CDR3 DNA follows: TGCGCCAGCACCCGGGGCTCTGGGGCCAACGTCCTGACTTTC.

In this sample, this clone turned up a few times. CDR3 region: CASSPHPFGRAEQYF. The CDR3 nucleotides read TGTGCCAGCAGCCCACACCCGTTCGGGAGGGCCGAGCAGTACTTC. The rearrangement links TRBV9 to TRBJ2-7; 8 positions match TRBD2. The CDR3 is made up of 15 amino acids. Germline loops: CDR1 SGDLS, CDR2 YYNGEE. J lost 6 bases, V lost 4 bases, and 12 bases had no gene match.

The CDR3 DNA sequence: TGCGCCAGCACCCCCGGGTCCCCAATTTACAATGAGCAGTTCTTC. Translated, it gives CASTPGSPIYNEQFF. V gene TRBV10-1 combines with J gene TRBJ2-1; D is uncertain. CDR3 length: 15 amino acids. The germline CDR1 and CDR2 sequences are WNHNN and SYGVQD (reference sequence). V gave up 7 bases and J gave up 4 bases, with 17 bases separating them.

There are a few counts of this clone. This chain connects TRBV7-9 to TRBJ2-4, with TRBD2 matching over 14 bases. The V segment lost 3 bases and the J segment 8 bases; nucleotides outside the gene matches: 3. Germline V gene lookup returns CDR1 SEHNR and CDR2 FQNEAQ (reference sequence). The CDR3 has 15 amino acids. CDR3 sequence (DNA): TGTGCCAGCAGCTTGGGACTAGCGGGAGTTCACATTCAGTACTTC. As protein: CASSLGLAGVHIQYF. Combining the CDR3 with reference TRBV7-9 and TRBJ2-4 gives the whole variable domain DTGVSQNPRHKITKRGQNVTFRCDPISEHNRLYWYRQTLGQGPEFLTYFQNEAQLEKSRLLSDRFSAERPKGSFSTLEIQRTEQGDSAMYLCASSLGLAGVHIQYFGAGTRLSVL.

The chain employs TRBV4-1 and TRBJ1-5, with D uncertain. Trimming pared 3 bases from V and 3 bases from J, leaving 6 bases between. The length of the CDR3 is 13 residues. Germline CDR1 and CDR2: MGHRA and YSYEKL. The CDR3 nucleotides are TGCGCCAGCAGCCACGCTGACAATCAGCCCCAGCATTTT. Its protein product is CASSHADNQPQHF.